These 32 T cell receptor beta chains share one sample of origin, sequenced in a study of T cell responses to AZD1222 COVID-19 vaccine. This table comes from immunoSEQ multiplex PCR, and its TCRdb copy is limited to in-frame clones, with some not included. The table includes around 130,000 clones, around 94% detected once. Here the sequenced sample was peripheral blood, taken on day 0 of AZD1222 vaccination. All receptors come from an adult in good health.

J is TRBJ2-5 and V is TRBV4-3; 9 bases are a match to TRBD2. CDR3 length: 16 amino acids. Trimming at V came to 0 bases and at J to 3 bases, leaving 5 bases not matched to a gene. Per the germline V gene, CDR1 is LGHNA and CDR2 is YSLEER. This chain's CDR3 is CASSQEGGRAEETQYF. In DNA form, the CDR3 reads TGCGCCAGCAGCCAAGAGGGCGGGAGGGCTGAAGAGACCCAGTACTTC.

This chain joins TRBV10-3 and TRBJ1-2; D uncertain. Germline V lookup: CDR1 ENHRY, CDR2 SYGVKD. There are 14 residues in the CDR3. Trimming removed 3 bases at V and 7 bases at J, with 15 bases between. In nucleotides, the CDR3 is TGTGCCATCAGTGAAAAGGGCGAGGGCCTTGGCTACACCTTC. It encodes CAISEKGEGLGYTF.

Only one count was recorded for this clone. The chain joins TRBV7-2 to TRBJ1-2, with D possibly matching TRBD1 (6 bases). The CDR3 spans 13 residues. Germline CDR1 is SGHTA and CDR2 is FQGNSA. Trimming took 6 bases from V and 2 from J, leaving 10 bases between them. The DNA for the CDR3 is TGTGCCAGCAGTAGAACAGGGAACTATGGCTACACCTTC. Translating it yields CASSRTGNYGYTF.

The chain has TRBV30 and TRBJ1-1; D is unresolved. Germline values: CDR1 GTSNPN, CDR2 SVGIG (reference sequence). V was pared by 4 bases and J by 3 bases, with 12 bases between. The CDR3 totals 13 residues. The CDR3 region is CAWKVGLYTEAFF. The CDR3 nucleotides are TGTGCCTGGAAGGTAGGGCTTTACACTGAAGCTTTCTTT.

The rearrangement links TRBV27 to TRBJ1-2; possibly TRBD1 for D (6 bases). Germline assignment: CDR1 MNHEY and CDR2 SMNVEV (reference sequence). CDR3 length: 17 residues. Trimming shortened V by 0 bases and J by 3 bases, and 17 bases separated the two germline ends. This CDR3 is CASSLSYRAENDYGYTF. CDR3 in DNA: TGTGCCAGCAGTTTATCATACAGGGCCGAAAACGACTATGGCTACACCTTC.

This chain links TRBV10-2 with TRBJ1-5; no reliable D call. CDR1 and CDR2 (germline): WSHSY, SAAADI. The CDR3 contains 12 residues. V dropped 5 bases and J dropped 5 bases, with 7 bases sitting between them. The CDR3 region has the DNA TGCGCCAGCAGTTGGGAAGATCAGCCCCAGCATTTT. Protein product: CASSWEDQPQHF.

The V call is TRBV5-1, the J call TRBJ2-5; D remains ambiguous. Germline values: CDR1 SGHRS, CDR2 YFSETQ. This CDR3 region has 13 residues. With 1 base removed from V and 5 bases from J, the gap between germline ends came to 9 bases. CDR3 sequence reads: CASSLRSVETQYF. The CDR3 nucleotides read TGCGCCAGCAGCTTGAGGAGTGTGGAGACCCAGTACTTC.

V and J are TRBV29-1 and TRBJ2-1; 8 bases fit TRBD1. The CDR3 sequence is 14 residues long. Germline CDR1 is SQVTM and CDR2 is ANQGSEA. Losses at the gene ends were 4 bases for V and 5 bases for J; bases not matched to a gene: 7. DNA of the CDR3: TGCAGCGTTGTTTACGGGACAGGAAACAATGAGCAGTTCTTC. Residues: CSVVYGTGNNEQFF.

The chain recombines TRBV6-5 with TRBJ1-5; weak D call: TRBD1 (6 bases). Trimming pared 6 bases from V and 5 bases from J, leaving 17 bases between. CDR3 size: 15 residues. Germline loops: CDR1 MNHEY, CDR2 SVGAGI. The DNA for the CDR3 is TGTGCCAGCAGACCTGTGGGGGGGCCGGATCAGCCCCAGCATTTT. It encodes CASRPVGGPDQPQHF.

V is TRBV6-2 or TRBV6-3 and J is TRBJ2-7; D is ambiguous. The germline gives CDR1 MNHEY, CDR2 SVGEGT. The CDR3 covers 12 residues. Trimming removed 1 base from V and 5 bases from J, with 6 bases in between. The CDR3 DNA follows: TGTGCCAGCAGTTACTATGGGGACGAGCAGTACTTC. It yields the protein CASSYYGDEQYF.

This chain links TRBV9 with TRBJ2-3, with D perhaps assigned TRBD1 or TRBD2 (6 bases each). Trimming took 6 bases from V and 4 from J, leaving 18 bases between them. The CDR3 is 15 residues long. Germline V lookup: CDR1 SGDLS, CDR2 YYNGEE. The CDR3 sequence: CASNRLGGLADTQYF. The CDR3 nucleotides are TGTGCCAGCAACCGTCTAGGGGGGCTCGCAGATACGCAGTATTTT.

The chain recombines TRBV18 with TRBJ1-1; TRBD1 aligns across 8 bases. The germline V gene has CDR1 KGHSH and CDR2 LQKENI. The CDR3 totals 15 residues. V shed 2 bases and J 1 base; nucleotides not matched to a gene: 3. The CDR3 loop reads CASSPIRGQNTEAFF. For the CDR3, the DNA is TGTGCCAGCTCACCAATCAGGGGGCAGAACACTGAAGCTTTCTTT.

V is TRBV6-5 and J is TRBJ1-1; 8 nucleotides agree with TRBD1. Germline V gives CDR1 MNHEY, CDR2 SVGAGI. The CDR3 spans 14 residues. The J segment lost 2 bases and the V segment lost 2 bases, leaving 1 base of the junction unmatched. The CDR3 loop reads CASSYAGGNTEAFF. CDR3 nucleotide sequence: TGTGCCAGCAGTTACGCAGGGGGCAACACTGAAGCTTTCTTT.

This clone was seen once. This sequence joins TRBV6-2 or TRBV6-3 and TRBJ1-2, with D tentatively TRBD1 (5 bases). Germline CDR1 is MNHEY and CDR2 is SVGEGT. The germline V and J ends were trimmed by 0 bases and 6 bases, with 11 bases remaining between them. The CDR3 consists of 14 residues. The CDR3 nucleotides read TGTGCCAGCAGTTACTCGGCAGGGAGAGATGGCTACACCTTC. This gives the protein CASSYSAGRDGYTF.

CDR3 protein: CASSLRETGNTEAFF. CDR3 DNA: TGTGCCAGCAGCTTAAGGGAGACAGGGAACACTGAAGCTTTCTTT. V and J are TRBV7-9 and TRBJ1-1; D perhaps matches TRBD1 (6 bases). The CDR3 loop spans 15 amino acids. The germline V and J ends were trimmed by 2 bases and 1 base, with 11 bases remaining between them. CDR1 and CDR2 (germline): SEHNR, FQNEAQ (reference sequence).

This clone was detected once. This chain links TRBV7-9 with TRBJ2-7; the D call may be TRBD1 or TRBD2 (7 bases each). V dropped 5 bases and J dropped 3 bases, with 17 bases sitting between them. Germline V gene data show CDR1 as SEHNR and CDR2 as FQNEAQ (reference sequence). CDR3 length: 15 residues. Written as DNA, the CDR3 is TGTGCCAGCAGCCAAGGGGGCGGGAGAGGCTACGAGCAGTACTTC. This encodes CASSQGGGRGYEQYF.

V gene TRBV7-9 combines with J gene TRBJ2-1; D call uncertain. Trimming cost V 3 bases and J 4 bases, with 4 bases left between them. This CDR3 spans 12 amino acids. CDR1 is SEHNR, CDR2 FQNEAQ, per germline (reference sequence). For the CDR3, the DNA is TGTGCCAGCAGCTTGCTATACAATGAGCAGTTCTTC. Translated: CASSLLYNEQFF.

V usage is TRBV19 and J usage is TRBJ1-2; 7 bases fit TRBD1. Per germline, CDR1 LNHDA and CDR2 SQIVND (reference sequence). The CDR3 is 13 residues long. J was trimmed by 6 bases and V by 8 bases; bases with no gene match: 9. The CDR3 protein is CASQDRTLHGYTF. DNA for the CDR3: TGTGCCAGTCAGGACAGGACTCTGCATGGCTACACCTTC. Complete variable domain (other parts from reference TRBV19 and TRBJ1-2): DGGITQSPKYLFRKEGQNVTLSCEQNLNHDAMYWYRQDPGQGLRLIYYSQIVNDFQKGDIAEGYSVSREKKESFPLTVTSAQKNPTAFYLCASQDRTLHGYTFGSGTRLTVV.

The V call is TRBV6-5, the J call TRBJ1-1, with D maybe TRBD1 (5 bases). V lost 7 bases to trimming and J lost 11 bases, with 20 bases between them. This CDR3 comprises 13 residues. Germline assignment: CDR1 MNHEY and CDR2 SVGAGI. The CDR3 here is CASTSGRGGRAFF. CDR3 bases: TGTGCCAGCACCTCGGGTAGGGGCGGGCGGGCTTTCTTT.

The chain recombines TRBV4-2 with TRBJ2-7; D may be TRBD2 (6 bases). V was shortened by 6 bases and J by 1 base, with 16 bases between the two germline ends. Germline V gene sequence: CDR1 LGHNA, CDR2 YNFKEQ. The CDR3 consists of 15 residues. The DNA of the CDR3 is TGTGCCAGCAGGGAGGGCAATGAAAGATCCTACGAGCAGTACTTC. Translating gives CASREGNERSYEQYF.

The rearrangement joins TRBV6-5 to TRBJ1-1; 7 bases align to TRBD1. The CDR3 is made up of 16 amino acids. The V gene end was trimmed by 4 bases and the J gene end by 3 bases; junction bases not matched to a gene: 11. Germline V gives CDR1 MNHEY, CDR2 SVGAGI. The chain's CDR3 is CASSSIPNRGHTEAFF. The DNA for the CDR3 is TGTGCCAGCAGTTCGATCCCGAACAGGGGTCACACTGAAGCTTTCTTT.

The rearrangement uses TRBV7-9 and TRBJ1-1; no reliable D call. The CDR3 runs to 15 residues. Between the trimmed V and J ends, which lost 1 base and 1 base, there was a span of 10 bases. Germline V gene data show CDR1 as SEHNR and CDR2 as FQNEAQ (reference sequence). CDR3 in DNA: TGTGCCAGCAGCTTAGATGGAGGCCGGAACACTGAAGCTTTCTTT. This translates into CASSLDGGRNTEAFF.

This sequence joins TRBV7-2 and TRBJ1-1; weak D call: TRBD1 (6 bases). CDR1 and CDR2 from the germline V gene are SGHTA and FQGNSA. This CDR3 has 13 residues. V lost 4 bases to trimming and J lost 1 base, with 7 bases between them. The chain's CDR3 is CASSSTGNTEAFF. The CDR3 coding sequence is TGTGCCAGCAGCTCGACAGGGAACACTGAAGCTTTCTTT. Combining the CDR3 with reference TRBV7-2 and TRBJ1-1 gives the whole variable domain GAGVSQSPSNKVTEKGKDVELRCDPISGHTALYWYRQSLGQGLEFLIYFQGNSAPDKSGLPSDRFSAERTGGSVSTLTIQRTQQEDSAVYLCASSSTGNTEAFFGQGTRLTVV.

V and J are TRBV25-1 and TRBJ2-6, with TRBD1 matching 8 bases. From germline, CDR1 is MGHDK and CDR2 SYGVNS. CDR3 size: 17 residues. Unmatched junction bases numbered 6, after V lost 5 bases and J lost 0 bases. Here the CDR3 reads CASSIRTGNSGANVLTF. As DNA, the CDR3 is TGTGCCAGCAGTATCAGGACAGGGAACTCTGGGGCCAACGTCCTGACTTTC.

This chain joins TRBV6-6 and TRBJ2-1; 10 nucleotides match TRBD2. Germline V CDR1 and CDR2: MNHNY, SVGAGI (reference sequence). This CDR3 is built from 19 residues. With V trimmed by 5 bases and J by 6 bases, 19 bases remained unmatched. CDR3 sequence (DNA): TGTGCCAGCAGTCACGTAGGGCTAGCGGGAGTCGCGTCTACCAATGAGCAGTTCTTC. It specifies CASSHVGLAGVASTNEQFF.

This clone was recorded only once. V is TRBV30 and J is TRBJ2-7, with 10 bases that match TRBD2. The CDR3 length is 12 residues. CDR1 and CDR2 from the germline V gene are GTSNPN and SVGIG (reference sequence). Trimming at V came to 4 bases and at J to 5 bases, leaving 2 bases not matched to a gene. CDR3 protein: CAWTSGSHEQYF. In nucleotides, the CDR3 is TGTGCCTGGACTAGCGGGAGCCACGAGCAGTACTTC.

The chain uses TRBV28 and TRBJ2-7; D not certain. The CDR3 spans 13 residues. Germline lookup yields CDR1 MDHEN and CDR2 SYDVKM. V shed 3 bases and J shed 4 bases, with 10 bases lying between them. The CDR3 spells CASSLVHRYEQYF. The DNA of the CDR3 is TGTGCCAGCAGTTTGGTCCATCGGTACGAGCAGTACTTC.

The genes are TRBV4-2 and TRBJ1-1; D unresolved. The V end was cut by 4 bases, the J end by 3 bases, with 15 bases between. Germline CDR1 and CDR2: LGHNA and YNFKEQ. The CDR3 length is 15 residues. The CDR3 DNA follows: TGTGCCAGCAGCCTAGCCGGGTATTCGGACACTGAAGCTTTCTTT. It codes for CASSLAGYSDTEAFF.

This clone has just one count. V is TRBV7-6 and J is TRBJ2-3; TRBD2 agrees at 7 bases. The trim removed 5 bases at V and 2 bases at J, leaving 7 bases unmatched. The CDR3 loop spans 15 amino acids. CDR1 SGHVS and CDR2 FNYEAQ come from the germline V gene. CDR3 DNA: TGTGCCAGCAGCCGAACTAGCGTCCTCACAGATACGCAGTATTTT. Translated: CASSRTSVLTDTQYF.

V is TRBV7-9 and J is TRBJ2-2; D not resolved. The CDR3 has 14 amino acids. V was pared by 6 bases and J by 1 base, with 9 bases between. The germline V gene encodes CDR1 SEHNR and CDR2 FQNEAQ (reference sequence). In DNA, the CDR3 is TGTGCCAGCAGGAGAGACGGGAACACCGGGGAGCTGTTTTTT. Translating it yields CASRRDGNTGELFF.

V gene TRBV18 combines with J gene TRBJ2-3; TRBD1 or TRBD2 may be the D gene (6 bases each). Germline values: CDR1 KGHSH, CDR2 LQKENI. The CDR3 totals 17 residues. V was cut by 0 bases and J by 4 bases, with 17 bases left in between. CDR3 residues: CASSPPYRATGADTQYF. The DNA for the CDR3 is TGTGCCAGCTCACCACCATACAGGGCAACGGGGGCAGATACGCAGTATTTT.

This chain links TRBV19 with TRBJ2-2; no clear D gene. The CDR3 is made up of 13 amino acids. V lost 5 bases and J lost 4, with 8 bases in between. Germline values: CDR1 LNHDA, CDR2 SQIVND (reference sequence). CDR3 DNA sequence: TGTGCCAGTAGTCCCCAGCGCACCGGGGAGCTGTTTTTT. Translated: CASSPQRTGELFF. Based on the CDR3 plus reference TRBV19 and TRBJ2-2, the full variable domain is DGGITQSPKYLFRKEGQNVTLSCEQNLNHDAMYWYRQDPGQGLRLIYYSQIVNDFQKGDIAEGYSVSREKKESFPLTVTSAQKNPTAFYLCASSPQRTGELFFGEGSRLTVL.